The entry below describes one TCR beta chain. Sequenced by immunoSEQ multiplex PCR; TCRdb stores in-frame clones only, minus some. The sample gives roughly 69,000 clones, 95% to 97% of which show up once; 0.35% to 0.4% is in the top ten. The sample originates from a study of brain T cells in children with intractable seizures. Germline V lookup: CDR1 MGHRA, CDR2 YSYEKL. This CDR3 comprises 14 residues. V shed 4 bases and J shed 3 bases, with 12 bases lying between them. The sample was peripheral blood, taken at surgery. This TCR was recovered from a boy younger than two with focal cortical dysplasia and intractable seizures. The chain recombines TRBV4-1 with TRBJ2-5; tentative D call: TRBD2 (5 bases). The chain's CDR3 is CASSPAPGKETQYF. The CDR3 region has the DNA TGCGCCAGCAGCCCCGCCCCGGGGAAAGAGACCCAGTACTTC.